Sequencing of this T cell receptor beta chain was carried out in a study of regulatory T cells in long-lasting Graves disease. Study outcomes and limitations: Under persistent disease, TRBV28, TRBJ1-2 and TRBJ2-5 were used preferentially.

The length of the CDR3 is 12 residues. J gave up 3 bases and V 5 bases, and 2 bases lay outside the gene matches. Germline V gene sequence: CDR1 DFQATT, CDR2 SNEGSKA (reference sequence). This clonotype has a count of ten or more. Its antigen remains unidentified. The time point was: newly diagnosed GD, antithyroid drugs for less than 3 months. Extracted RNA from PBMCs served as the source of the TCR library. Construction of the TCR beta libraries employed iRepertoire HTBI primers in conjunction with Arm-PCR of CDR3 regions. One entry per CDR3 protein results from TCRdb running MiXCR on the multiplex PCR reads. Of around 400,000 distinct CDR3 sequences in the sample, 10% to 15% are singletons; the top ten hold approximately 20%. This same sample was also taken into another study, of T cells in Graves' hyperthyroidism and ophthalmopathy.

This chain links TRBV20-1 with TRBJ1-2; 8 bases agree with TRBD1. The sequencing here drew on peripheral blood mononuclear cells (PBMCs), taken at new diagnosis, from a patient treated with antithyroid drugs. This receptor was taken from a young woman with Graves disease. The CDR3 DNA reads TGCAGTGCTTACAGGGGGGACTATGGCTACACCTTC. Its protein is CSAYRGDYGYTF.